The 27 T cell receptor beta chains in this list originate from one sample, sequenced in a study of T cell responses to AZD1222 COVID-19 vaccine. Clones were sequenced by immunoSEQ multiplex PCR, and TCRdb holds only the in-frame ones, with some missing. This sample has 110,000 to 150,000 clones, with 80% to 90% found just once. This sample comprised peripheral blood, obtained on day 0 of AZD1222 vaccination. These receptors originate from an adult in good health.

The chain carries TRBV7-2 and TRBJ1-1, with D perhaps matching TRBD1 (5 bases). V shed 1 base and J shed 0 bases, with 9 bases lying between them. The CDR3 extends over 15 amino acids. Germline CDR1 is SGHTA and CDR2 is FQGNSA. CDR3 in amino acids: CASSLGWGMNTEAFF. The CDR3 bases are TGTGCCAGCAGCTTAGGATGGGGGATGAACACTGAAGCTTTCTTT.

This CDR3 reads CASSYLTDDGYTF. CDR3 nucleotide sequence: TGTGCCAGCAGTTACTTGACGGATGATGGCTACACCTTC. The chain uses TRBV6-6 and TRBJ1-2; D not certain. Deletions cut 1 base from V and 6 bases from J, with 9 bases between. Germline assignment: CDR1 MNHNY and CDR2 SVGAGI (reference sequence). The CDR3 spans 13 residues.

V usage is TRBV19 and J usage is TRBJ1-6, with TRBD1 as a possible D gene (5 bases). The length of the CDR3 is 13 residues. The V gene's germline CDR1 is LNHDA and CDR2 SQIVND (reference sequence). V was clipped by 7 bases and J by 7 bases, with 11 bases between them. CDR3 in amino acids: CASKDSVNSPLHF. CDR3 bases: TGTGCCAGTAAAGACAGTGTAAATTCACCCCTCCACTTT.

The chain combines TRBV27 with TRBJ1-2; D gene uncertain. The CDR3 consists of 12 residues. V was clipped by 5 bases and J by 7 bases, with 11 bases between them. The germline V gene has CDR1 MNHEY and CDR2 SMNVEV (reference sequence). CDR3 sequence: CASSPSGSGYTF. Here the CDR3 DNA reads TGTGCCAGCAGTCCATCCGGGAGTGGCTACACCTTC.

The V and J genes are TRBV4-1 and TRBJ1-1, with D perhaps matching TRBD1 (5 bases). Germline V gives CDR1 MGHRA, CDR2 YSYEKL. V was pared by 1 base and J by 3 bases, with 12 bases between. This CDR3 has 15 amino acids. Here the CDR3 DNA reads TGCGCCAGCAGCCAAGCGACAGTAGTTCACACTGAAGCTTTCTTT. Residues: CASSQATVVHTEAFF.

The table lists this clone with a count of one. This chain connects TRBV12-3 or TRBV12-4 to TRBJ1-2; no reliable D call. The CDR3 runs 11 residues. V was pared by 3 bases and J by 10 bases, with 9 bases between. The CDR3 nucleotides read TGTGCCAGCAGTTTTCTAAGTGACTACACCTTC. Protein product: CASSFLSDYTF.

The chain is built from TRBV19 and TRBJ1-2, with 11 bases aligning to TRBD1. The CDR3 is 13 amino acids. J gave up 11 bases and V 5 bases, and 7 bases lay outside the gene matches. The germline V gene encodes CDR1 LNHDA and CDR2 SQIVND (reference sequence). The CDR3 region has the DNA TGTGCCAGTAGTCCTGGACAGGGGGCTCTGTACACCTTC. The encoded protein is CASSPGQGALYTF.

The table lists this clone with a few counts. The chain joins TRBV6-5 to TRBJ1-3; D not certain. Trimming pared 5 bases from V and 0 bases from J, leaving 8 bases between. From germline, CDR1 is MNHEY and CDR2 SVGAGI. The CDR3 spans 14 residues. The CDR3 DNA sequence: TGTGCCAGCAGTCCGATGTACTCTGGAAACACCATATATTTT. This translates into CASSPMYSGNTIYF.

The chain uses TRBV4-2 and TRBJ2-5, with D perhaps TRBD1 (5 bases). V was shortened by 0 bases and J by 2 bases, with 10 bases between the two germline ends. Germline-derived CDR1 and CDR2 are LGHNA and YNFKEQ. The length of the CDR3 is 15 residues. CDR3 region: CASSQDRQLQETQYF. As DNA, the CDR3 is TGTGCCAGCAGCCAAGATAGACAGCTTCAAGAGACCCAGTACTTC.

The count of this clone is one. The CDR3 loop is CASGPGMGSYGYTF. CDR3 sequence (DNA): TGTGCCAGCGGACCGGGAATGGGGAGCTATGGCTACACCTTC. V usage is TRBV6-5 and J usage is TRBJ1-2; D uncertain. V lost 8 bases and J 4 bases, leaving 17 bases between the germline ends. This CDR3 contains 14 residues. Germline-derived CDR1 and CDR2 are MNHEY and SVGAGI.

The chain recombines TRBV3-1 (or the pseudogene TRBV3-2) with TRBJ1-1; TRBD1 might be the D (5 bases). Looked up from germline, CDR1 is LGHDT and CDR2 is YNNKEL (reference sequence). This CDR3 comprises 15 residues. With 4 bases removed from V and 4 bases from J, the gap between germline ends came to 16 bases. CDR3 protein: CASSLWDPKPTEAFF. The DNA of the CDR3 is TGTGCCAGCAGCCTTTGGGACCCCAAGCCCACTGAAGCTTTCTTT.

J is TRBJ2-2 and V is TRBV6-6, with D perhaps matching TRBD1 or TRBD2 (5 bases each). The CDR3 has 15 residues. Trimming left V 6 bases short and J 8 bases short, with 19 bases between. Germline CDR1 and CDR2: MNHNY and SVGAGI (reference sequence). For the CDR3, the DNA is TGTGCCAGCAGCGTCCGGGACGGCGCCTTGGGGGAGCTGTTTTTT. Translating it yields CASSVRDGALGELFF.

This chain connects TRBV6-5 to TRBJ1-1; D remains unclear. Germline CDR1 MNHEY, CDR2 SVGAGI. CDR3 length: 12 amino acids. Trimming stripped 2 bases from V and 6 bases from J, with 7 bases between. In DNA, the CDR3 is TGTGCCAGCAGTTACGGACCGTCTGAAGCTTTCTTT. Its translation is CASSYGPSEAFF.

The rearrangement uses TRBV7-9 and TRBJ1-1; TRBD1 is a possible D gene (6 bases). The CDR3 contains 15 residues. Germline assignment: CDR1 SEHNR and CDR2 FQNEAQ (reference sequence). Trimming took 5 bases from V and 1 from J, leaving 14 bases between them. The CDR3 sequence is CASSPKTGRNTEAFF. Written as DNA, the CDR3 is TGTGCCAGCAGCCCTAAGACAGGTAGGAACACTGAAGCTTTCTTT.

The V call is TRBV6-5, the J call TRBJ1-3, with D possibly matching TRBD1 (6 bases). Germline CDR1 and CDR2: MNHEY and SVGAGI. The V end lost 7 bases, the J end lost 4 bases, and 14 bases lay between the germline ends. The CDR3 sequence is 14 residues long. The chain's CDR3 is CASIYGGPGNTIYF. The DNA for the CDR3 is TGTGCCAGCATATATGGGGGGCCAGGAAACACCATATATTTT.

This chain's CDR3 is CAWTWDRDYNEQFF. DNA for the CDR3: TGTGCCTGGACCTGGGACAGGGATTACAATGAGCAGTTCTTC. The chain recombines TRBV30 with TRBJ2-1; TRBD1 aligns across 9 bases. There are 14 residues in the CDR3. With V trimmed by 4 bases and J by 4 bases, 5 bases remained unmatched. The germline gives CDR1 GTSNPN, CDR2 SVGIG (reference sequence).

The J gene is TRBJ1-5, the V gene TRBV15; a possible D gene is TRBD1 (6 bases). V was cut by 0 bases and J by 4 bases, with 16 bases left in between. The CDR3 runs 17 residues. The germline V gene has CDR1 LNHNV and CDR2 YYDKDF (reference sequence). This CDR3 is CATSRDLGGGANQPQHF. The CDR3 DNA reads as TGTGCCACCAGCAGAGACTTGGGGGGGGGCGCAAATCAGCCCCAGCATTTT. The whole variable domain, filled in from reference TRBV15 and TRBJ1-5, reads DAMVIQNPRYQVTQFGKPVTLSCSQTLNHNVMYWYQQKSSQAPKLLFHYYDKDFNNEADTPDNFQSRRPNTSFCFLDIRSPGLGDTAMYLCATSRDLGGGANQPQHFGDGTRLSIL.

V and J are TRBV27 and TRBJ2-7; weak D call: TRBD1 (6 bases). V was cut by 3 bases and J by 5 bases, with 14 bases left in between. The germline V gene encodes CDR1 MNHEY and CDR2 SMNVEV (reference sequence). The CDR3 has 14 amino acids. The CDR3 region has the DNA TGTGCCAGCAGTTTTTCCGCAGGGGTCAACGAGCAGTACTTC. Amino acid sequence: CASSFSAGVNEQYF.

The rearrangement links TRBV7-2 to TRBJ2-3; TRBD2 matches at 9 bases. The V segment lost 4 bases and the J segment 1 base; nucleotides outside the gene matches: 0. The CDR3 is 14 residues long. Per the germline V gene, CDR1 is SGHTA and CDR2 is FQGNSA. CDR3 loop: CASSWTSGTDTQYF. In DNA form, the CDR3 reads TGTGCCAGCAGCTGGACTAGCGGCACAGATACGCAGTATTTT.

The V call is TRBV5-6, the J call TRBJ2-7, with a tentative D call TRBD2 (5 bases). The CDR3 runs 14 residues. Germline V gene lookup returns CDR1 SGHDT and CDR2 YYEEEE. With 0 bases removed from V and 3 bases from J, the gap between germline ends came to 10 bases. CDR3 region: CASSLDGLNYEQYF. In nucleotides, the CDR3 is TGTGCCAGCAGCTTGGATGGACTGAACTACGAGCAGTACTTC.

The chain carries TRBV7-9 and TRBJ1-5; D ambiguous. Germline values: CDR1 SEHNR, CDR2 FQNEAQ (reference sequence). This CDR3 region has 16 residues. V was trimmed by 5 bases and J by 2 bases, leaving 16 bases between them. As DNA, the CDR3 is TGTGCCAGCAGCGCCATTGACTCCTTTGGCAATCAGCCCCAGCATTTT. Translating gives CASSAIDSFGNQPQHF.

V usage is TRBV18 and J usage is TRBJ1-1; TRBD1 is a possible D gene (5 bases). The CDR3 is made up of 14 amino acids. V shed 3 bases and J shed 1 base, with 9 bases lying between them. The V gene's germline CDR1 is KGHSH and CDR2 LQKENI. The CDR3 here is CASSPFDRNTEAFF. The DNA of the CDR3 is TGTGCCAGCTCACCTTTCGACAGGAACACTGAAGCTTTCTTT.

The CDR3 region has the DNA TGTGCCAGCAGGTTGAATCAAGGACCCCAGCATTTT. Its protein product is CASRLNQGPQHF. This rearrangement joins TRBV12-3 or TRBV12-4 to TRBJ1-5; D remains unclear. The CDR3 spans 12 residues. Trimming took 6 bases from V and 10 from J, leaving 13 bases between them.

The V gene is TRBV19, the J gene TRBJ1-3; D remains unclear. The germline V gene has CDR1 LNHDA and CDR2 SQIVND (reference sequence). The V and J ends lost 5 bases and 0 bases respectively, with 8 bases between them. The CDR3 is 14 residues long. The DNA for the CDR3 is TGTGCCAGTAGTCCACTACCCTCTGGAAACACCATATATTTT. Protein: CASSPLPSGNTIYF.

This clone showed up just once. The CDR3 loop reads CASSYSSTGGSYEQYF. CDR3 bases: TGTGCCAGCAGTTACTCCTCGACAGGTGGCTCCTACGAGCAGTACTTC. The V call is TRBV6-5, the J call TRBJ2-7; D is perhaps TRBD1 (6 bases). Trimming shortened V by 0 bases and J by 0 bases, and 12 bases separated the two germline ends. Germline assignment: CDR1 MNHEY and CDR2 SVGAGI. This CDR3 is 16 amino acids long.

The chain employs TRBV19 and TRBJ2-2, with TRBD2 as a possible D gene (6 bases). Germline V gives CDR1 LNHDA, CDR2 SQIVND (reference sequence). This CDR3 has 13 residues. Trimming left V 6 bases short and J 3 bases short, with 8 bases between. CDR3 in amino acids: CASRGLDTGELFF. CDR3 bases: TGTGCCAGTAGGGGACTCGACACCGGGGAGCTGTTTTTT.

The chain couples TRBV5-1 to TRBJ1-1; D gene ambiguous. Trimming took 5 bases from V and 0 from J, leaving 17 bases between them. The CDR3 runs 16 residues. CDR1 is SGHRS, CDR2 YFSETQ, per germline. The DNA of the CDR3 is TGCGCCAGCAGTTTTCTTCCCGTGGGAGTGAACACTGAAGCTTTCTTT. Translating it yields CASSFLPVGVNTEAFF.